This section outlines one T cell receptor (beta chain) sequence together with its context. Its antigen is not identified. Germline assignment: CDR1 SGHRS and CDR2 YFSETQ. The V and J ends lost 4 bases and 4 bases, in that order; junction bases with no gene match: 9. This CDR3 comprises 15 residues. Profiled with immunoSEQ multiplex PCR; TCRdb holds only in-frame clones, not every one. The sample contains 25,000 to 35,000 clones, less than 85% of which appear only once. This sample was included in a study of PD-1 blockade in classical Hodgkin lymphoma. Study results and caveats: Diminished baseline TCR diversity has been reported in newly diagnosed patients relative to healthy donors. In CD4+ cells, TCR diversity went up significantly by C4D1, but in CD8+ cells it did not.

Relapses following autologous stem cell transplantation were seen in all patients, with brentuximab vedotin exposure varying. This chain joins TRBV5-1 and TRBJ1-1; 8 positions match TRBD1. The sequence came from a human donor with classical Hodgkin lymphoma. Here the sequenced sample was peripheral blood mononuclear cells (PBMCs), taken before the second cycle of nivolumab. The CDR3 spells CASSILDRVGTEAFF. The CDR3, as DNA: TGCGCCAGCAGCATACTGGACAGGGTGGGCACTGAAGCTTTCTTT.